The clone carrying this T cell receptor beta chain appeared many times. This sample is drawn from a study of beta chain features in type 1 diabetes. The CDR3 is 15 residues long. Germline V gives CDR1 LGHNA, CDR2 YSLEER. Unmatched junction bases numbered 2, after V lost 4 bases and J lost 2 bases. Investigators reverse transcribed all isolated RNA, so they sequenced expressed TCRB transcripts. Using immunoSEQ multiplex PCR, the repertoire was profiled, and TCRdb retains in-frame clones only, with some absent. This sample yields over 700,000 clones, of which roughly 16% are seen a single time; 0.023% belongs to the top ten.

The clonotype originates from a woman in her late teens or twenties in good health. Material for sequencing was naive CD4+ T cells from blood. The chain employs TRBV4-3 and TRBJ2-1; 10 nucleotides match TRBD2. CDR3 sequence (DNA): TGCGCCAGCAGCCTTAGCGGGAGGCCCTACAATGAGCAGTTCTTC. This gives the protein CASSLSGRPYNEQFF.